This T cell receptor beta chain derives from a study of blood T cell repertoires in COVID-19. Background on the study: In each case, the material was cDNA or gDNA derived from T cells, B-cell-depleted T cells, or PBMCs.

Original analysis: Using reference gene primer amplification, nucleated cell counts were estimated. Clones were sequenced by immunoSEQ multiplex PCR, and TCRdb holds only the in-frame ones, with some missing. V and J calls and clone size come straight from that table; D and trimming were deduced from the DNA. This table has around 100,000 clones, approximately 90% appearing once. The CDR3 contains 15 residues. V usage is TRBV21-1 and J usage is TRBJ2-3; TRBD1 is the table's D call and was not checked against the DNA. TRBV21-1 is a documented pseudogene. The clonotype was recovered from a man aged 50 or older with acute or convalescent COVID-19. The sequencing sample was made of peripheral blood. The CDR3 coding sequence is TGTGCCAGCGGTCCGACAGAGACTAGCACAGATACGCAGTATTTT. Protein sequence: CASGPTETSTDTQYF.